The following is a TCR beta chain sequence with its context. No cognate antigen has been identified for it. No much larger clonotype is one base removed from it; base qualities were not supplied. The High Capacity cDNA Reverse Transcription Kit was used to reverse transcribe all of the isolated RNA, meaning that expressed TCRB transcripts were what got sequenced. Deep immunoSEQ sequencing was performed on naive, central memory and regulatory T cell samples, with an average of about 3.6 million total reads per sample. After sorted cells were lysed in RLT buffer, RNA was extracted with DNase-treated RNeasy Micro or Mini kits, with the choice depending on cell number. To prevent cross-contamination, each cell subset was processed individually, whereas patient and healthy donor samples were processed jointly. TCRB sequences were amplified from cDNA with the immunoSEQ multiplex PCR, producing 87-bp fragments spanning the CDR3 region. The amplicons were sequenced using the Illumina HiSeq platform. The original pipeline was this. Synthetic template baselines were used to correct PCR bias computationally, reads within Hamming distance 2 were collapsed, and singletons that could not be merged were discarded. Reads were aligned against IMGT to assign V, D and J genes, CDR3 length and insertions or deletions at six rearrangement sites. Within each subset, clonotype counts were normalized to sorted cell number, and only after that were true diversity and Gini coefficients computed with the tcR R package. The overlap coefficient, calculated on TCRB nucleotide sequences, was used to measure repertoire sharing. Imported from immuneACCESS, the table was reduced by TCRdb to in-frame sequences with V and J called. These copies leave out some clones; in studies compared against another copy, an unresolved V gene accounts for under half, and the cause of the remainder is not known. V, J and clone size are those of that table, while D and trimming were read from the DNA. The sample table contains some 150,000 clones; only one count was recorded for approximately 10% of them. Roughly 2% of the sample is in the top ten clones.

Each donor gave one peripheral blood draw, roughly 120 mL on average, collected into heparinised tubes. Naive, central memory, regulatory and stem cell-like memory CD4+ T cells were sorted on a BD FACSAria II using a panel including CD45RO, CCR7, CD25, CD127, CD95 and CD27. Purity was above 95% for every sorted population. PBMCs were isolated immediately by Lymphoprep density gradient centrifugation and stained directly without culture. So that batch effects would be minimized, each experiment stained and sorted samples in pairs, pairing one healthy donor with one patient. The entry originates in a study of beta chain features in type 1 diabetes (dated by TCRdb to the late 2010s). Notes on the research overall: Mean age, gender distribution, total cell number and subset yield were not different between patients and healthy donors. Regulatory and stem cell-like memory subsets were isolated from only 8 patients and roughly eight healthy donors, whereas naive and central memory subsets came from all 28 donors. Across all samples, roughly 110,000,000 sorted cells were examined, and cell number per subset correlated strongly with RNA yield. In the study, TCRB repertoires of sorted circulating CD4+ T cell subsets from recently diagnosed type 1 diabetes patients were compared with those of matched healthy donors. On the study overall, not on this receptor specifically: Because small numbers of individuals were included in the HLA sub-analyses, any influence of HLA type on TCRB rearrangement was left unresolved. Fewer insertions and more nucleotide deletions at VDJ recombination sites were observed in patients with type 1 diabetes, implying thymic rearrangement abnormalities. Type 1 diabetes patients showed a moderate but significant shortening of TCRB CDR3 length in all four CD4+ subsets. The naive, central memory and regulatory TCRB repertoires appeared to resemble one another more closely among patients than among healthy donors. Sequencing cDNA rather than genomic DNA could over-represent highly expressing activated cells, although activation and CD3 levels did not differ between groups. Shorter templates might be favored by PCR, yet because patient and control samples were amplified and corrected together, any such skew would affect both groups equally.

This clonotype was obtained from a man younger than 30 in good health. The sample comprised central memory CD4+ T cells from blood.

The CDR3 protein is CASSPGQGAGTDTQYF. The nucleotide sequence is TGTGCCAGCAGCCCGGGACAGGGGGCTGGCACAGATACGCAGTATTTT. Rearrangement joined TRBV11-1 to TRBJ2-3, and TRBD1 matches 12 of the central bases. CDR1 is given as SGHAT and CDR2 as FQDESV, both from the germline V gene (reference sequence). The CDR3 sequence holds 16 residues, the cysteine and phenylalanine included. The only DNA kept is the CDR3, 48 bases in frame from the first base. V ends up 5 bases short and J 1 base short, with an unmatched junction base count of 4. The reference TRBV11-1 and TRBJ2-3 proteins fill in what lies around the CDR3, so the full variable domain reads EAEVAQSPRYKITEKSQAVAFWCDPISGHATLYWYRQILGQGPELLVQFQDESVVDDSQLPKDRFSAERLKGVDSTLKIQPAELGDSAMYLCASSPGQGAGTDTQYFGPGTRLTVL.